A selection of T cell receptor beta chains follows, all from one sample in a study of T cell repertoires in cytomegalovirus infection. These receptors are not linked to any known antigen. In TCRdb, the reads were re-called with MiXCR into one record per CDR3 protein. The profile shows around 570,000 distinct CDR3 sequences, 35% to 50% of them singletons. Specimen: cultured PBMCs, collected from culture after CMV antigen stimulation. The origin of the receptors is a human donor in good health (CMV status not recorded). Some clones in this sample may be carry-over from other donors' samples. CDR3s include the opening cysteine and the closing phenylalanine or tryptophan. The D gene is left open where the match is weak. Clone size is stated in some rows and not others, as once, few, many or a class when expanded.

d_gene	j_gene	abundance	v_gene	CDR3nt	CDR3aa
NA	TRBJ2-7	NA	TRBV20-1	TGCAGTGCTAGTAGGAGCGGGTCGGCCTCCTACGAGCAGTACTTC	CSASRSGSASYEQYF
NA	TRBJ2-7	NA	TRBV4-1	TGCGCCAGCAGCGGGTCGGGTAGGCAGTACTTC	CASSGSGRQYF
NA	TRBJ2-4	NA	TRBV27	TGTGCCAGCAGTTTAGCCGGTGGGAGGGGGATGAACATTCAGTACTTC	CASSLAGGRGMNIQYF
NA	TRBJ1-1	NA	TRBV6-6	TGTGCCAGCGGAGGCCCCGGGGGGCGCGAGGCTTTCTTT	CASGGPGGREAFF
NA	TRBJ2-6	NA	TRBV2	TGTGCCAGCAGTCCGGACAGTCCACCGGCCAACGTCCTGACTTTC	CASSPDSPPANVLTF
NA	TRBJ2-5	many	TRBV7-9	TGTGCGAGCGGGTCCGACAGTTCTCAAGAGACCCAGTACTTC	CASGSDSSQETQYF
NA	TRBJ1-3	few	TRBV2	TGTGCCAGCTTAGGACTGACTATCATGAGCTCTGGAAACACCATATATTTT	CASLGLTIMSSGNTIYF
NA	TRBJ2-2	few	TRBV6-1	TGTGCCAGCACCCTATCGGGGACTCCGAACACCGGGGAGCTGTTTTTT	CASTLSGTPNTGELFF
TRBD2	TRBJ2-5	NA	TRBV12-3/TRBV12-4	TGTGCCAGCAGTTTTTACGGATATCAGGCGGGGGGGCAAGAGACCCAGTACTTC	CASSFYGYQAGGQETQYF
TRBD1	TRBJ1-5	NA	TRBV28	TGTGCCACACAAACAGGGGGGAATCAGCCCCAGCATTTT	CATQTGGNQPQHF
NA	TRBJ2-1	few	TRBV20-1	TGCAGTGCAAAGCCCTGGGCGTACAATGAGCAGTTCTTC	CSAKPWAYNEQFF
NA	TRBJ1-3	NA	TRBV4-1	TGCGCCAGCAGCCAACCTGGCGAGATCTCTGGAAACACCATATATTTT	CASSQPGEISGNTIYF
TRBD1	TRBJ1-2	many	TRBV12-3/TRBV12-4	TGTGCCAGCAGTTCTGACGGACAGGGAGCCCATTATGGCTACACCTTC	CASSSDGQGAHYGYTF
NA	TRBJ1-1	NA	TRBV20-1	TGCAGTGCTAGAGGAGACACACCAGCTTTCTTT	CSARGDTPAFF
TRBD2	TRBJ2-5	few	TRBV11-2	TGTGCCAGCAGCTTAGATCTAGGACTAGGGGAGACCCAGTACTTC	CASSLDLGLGETQYF
TRBD2	TRBJ2-1	few	TRBV2	TGTGCCAGCACCCGCCTAGCGGGGGTCAATGAGCAGTTCTTC	CASTRLAGVNEQFF
TRBD1	TRBJ2-5	NA	TRBV10-3	TGTGCCATCAGAGCCGGGACAGCGTTCGAGACCCAGTACTTC	CAIRAGTAFETQYF
TRBD1	TRBJ2-7	NA	TRBV7-8	TGTGCCAGCAGTCGCTCAGGGGGCATCTCCTACGAGCGGTACTTC	CASSRSGGISYERYF
NA	TRBJ2-7	few	TRBV7-9	TGTGCCAGCAGCTCCGAGAAGGACAGTTATTATTACGAGCAGTACTTC	CASSSEKDSYYYEQYF
NA	TRBJ2-7	NA	TRBV7-6	TGTGCCAGCACCCCCCGAGATGACAGGCCTCCCTACGAGCAGTACTTC	CASTPRDDRPPYEQYF
TRBD2	TRBJ2-3	NA	TRBV11-2	TGTGCCAGCAGCCTCAGAGTCGGACTAGCCACAGATACGCAGTATTTT	CASSLRVGLATDTQYF
NA	TRBJ1-2	few	TRBV6-6	TGTGCCAGCAGTTACTCGACGTTCTATGGCTACACCTTC	CASSYSTFYGYTF
TRBD2	TRBJ2-1	NA	TRBV7-2	TGTGCCAGCAGCTTAGTAGCGGGAGGGCTCCCGGAGCAGTTCTTC	CASSLVAGGLPEQFF
NA	TRBJ2-5	few	TRBV12-3/TRBV12-4	TGTGCCAGCAGTTTAGCTTTCGAGGGTGAGACCCAGTACTTC	CASSLAFEGETQYF
NA	TRBJ2-7	NA	TRBV7-9	TGTGCCAGCAGCTTAGCAGGGGCCCGACTCGAGCAGTACTTC	CASSLAGARLEQYF
TRBD1	TRBJ2-1	NA	TRBV2	TGTGCCAGCAGTGAAGACATTGCACAGGGGAGAGGCAATGAGCAGTTCTTC	CASSEDIAQGRGNEQFF
NA	TRBJ2-5	many	TRBV7-2	TGTGCCAGCAGCTTAGGAATAGAGACCCAGTACTTC	CASSLGIETQYF
TRBD1	TRBJ2-6	NA	TRBV2	TGTGCCAGCCAGGACAGGGGGGCCCCTGGGGCCAACGTCCTGACTTTC	CASQDRGAPGANVLTF
NA	TRBJ1-2	few	TRBV27	TGTGCCAGCAGTTGGGGAGTCGACTATGGCTACACCTTC	CASSWGVDYGYTF
NA	TRBJ2-5	few	TRBV7-2	TGTGCCAGCAGCTGGCGTGGTGCCCAGTACTTC	CASSWRGAQYF
NA	TRBJ1-5	NA	TRBV20-1	TGCAGTGCTTTACAGGGAAGTCAGCCCCAGCATTTT	CSALQGSQPQHF
TRBD2	TRBJ2-7	few	TRBV7-6	TGTGCCAGCAGCCCCCCCACGGGACTAGCGGGGGCCGTAAGCTCCTACGAGCAGTACTTC	CASSPPTGLAGAVSSYEQYF
NA	TRBJ2-1	NA	TRBV7-2	TGTGCCAGCAGCTTAACCCGGGTCCTAACCGGGCAGTTCTTC	CASSLTRVLTGQFF
TRBD2	TRBJ2-3	many	TRBV7-2	TGTGCCAGCAGCTTCCGGGTGACTAGCGGGAGGCCGGGCACAGATACGCAGTATTTT	CASSFRVTSGRPGTDTQYF
NA	TRBJ1-1	few	TRBV6-6	TGTGCCAGCGGACTCCAGGGGACAACTGAAGCTTTCTTT	CASGLQGTTEAFF
TRBD1	TRBJ1-1	NA	TRBV7-8	TGTGCCAGCAGCTTAGCAGTGGGACAGGGTGATACTGAAGCTTTCTTT	CASSLAVGQGDTEAFF
NA	TRBJ2-3	few	TRBV27	TGTGCCAGCAGTGTAGCGTACGCGGATACGCAGTATTTT	CASSVAYADTQYF
TRBD2	TRBJ2-5	few	TRBV7-2	TGTGCCAGCAGCCACGGGGGGGGAAGGTCAGGAGAGACCCAGTACTTC	CASSHGGGRSGETQYF
NA	TRBJ2-7	NA	TRBV20-1	TGCAGTGCTCGGGACACCAGGACCTACGAGCAGTACTTC	CSARDTRTYEQYF
NA	TRBJ2-1	NA	TRBV12-5	TGTGCTAGTGGTTTGGGAGAGTCTAGTATGAATGAGCAGTTCTTC	CASGLGESSMNEQFF
NA	TRBJ2-5	NA	TRBV7-9	TGTGCCAGCATCTCACGGACAGACGTATTCCAAGAGACCCAGTACTTC	CASISRTDVFQETQYF
TRBD2	TRBJ2-1	few	TRBV12-3/TRBV12-4	TGTGCCAGCAGGGGCCCTAGCGGGGGGGATGAGCAGTTCTTC	CASRGPSGGDEQFF
TRBD2	TRBJ2-3	NA	TRBV24-1	TGTGCCACCAGTGAGCTGACTAGCGGGGTTGAAGATACGCAGTATTTT	CATSELTSGVEDTQYF
TRBD1	TRBJ2-2	few	TRBV2	TGTGCCAGCAGTTATACAGGGGGCGCGAACACCGGGGAGCTGTTTTTT	CASSYTGGANTGELFF
NA	TRBJ2-1	NA	TRBV5-1	TGCGCCAGCCGCCCGGCGGGCCAGTCCAATGAGCAGTTCTTC	CASRPAGQSNEQFF
NA	TRBJ1-5	few	TRBV7-2	TGTGCCAGCAGAGATAGTGGGCAGCCCCAGCATTTT	CASRDSGQPQHF
NA	TRBJ1-5	once	TRBV4-1	TGCGCCAGCTCACTCCACCCCGAATATAGCAATCAGCCCCAGCATTTT	CASSLHPEYSNQPQHF
NA	TRBJ2-6	NA	TRBV4-1	TGCGCCAGCACAAGCTCTGGGGCCAACGTCCTGACTTTC	CASTSSGANVLTF
TRBD2	TRBJ2-3	NA	TRBV7-2	TGTGCCAGCAGCTTAGAGGCGGGAGGGTCAGATACGCATTATTTT	CASSLEAGGSDTHYF
TRBD1	TRBJ1-5	few	TRBV7-4	TGTGCCAGCAGCTACGGACAGGGTAATTCCTATAGCAATCAGCCCCAGCATTTT	CASSYGQGNSYSNQPQHF
NA	TRBJ2-2	NA	TRBV7-6	TGTGCCAGCAGCCCAACCGGGACTTTCACCGGGGAGCTGTTTTTT	CASSPTGTFTGELFF
TRBD2	TRBJ2-1	NA	TRBV4-3	TGCGCCAGCAGCCAAGGACTAGCGGATCTACCCAATGAGCAGTTCTTC	CASSQGLADLPNEQFF
NA	TRBJ2-1	NA	TRBV4-2	TGTGCCAGCAGCCAAGGACCCTTCTTGGAGAATGAGCAGTTCTTC	CASSQGPFLENEQFF
NA	TRBJ1-1	NA	TRBV25-1	TGTGCCAGCATTGAACCTACTCAAGGTGACACTGAAGCTTTCTTT	CASIEPTQGDTEAFF